This T cell receptor (beta chain) was recovered during a study of T cell repertoires in cytomegalovirus infection. The study, taken as a whole, reports: HLA-C-restricted CMV clonotypes gave the most frequent clonotype in two of eight donors.

Trimming shortened V by 6 bases and J by 13 bases, and 16 bases separated the two germline ends. The CDR3 extends over 12 amino acids. CDR1 and CDR2 from the germline V gene are DFQATT and SNEGSKA (reference sequence). In the case of this clonotype: Its antigen remains unknown.

TCRdb called the reads again in MiXCR, with one record for every CDR3 protein. The sample has some 600,000 distinct CDR3 sequences, 20% to 30% seen once. The sequence derives from a human donor in good health (CMV status not recorded). Some clones in this sample may be carry-over from other donors' samples. Material: CD8+ T cells from PBMCs. The rearrangement links TRBV20-1 to TRBJ1-6; TRBD1 might be the D (5 bases). CDR3 amino acids: CSAQTAFSPLHF. The CDR3 DNA reads as TGCAGTGCCCAGACAGCGTTTTCCCCCCTCCACTTT.